Sequencing of this T cell receptor beta chain was carried out in a study of cytomegalovirus exposure and HLA in healthy donors. PCR employed 60 Vbeta and 13 Jbeta primers. Sequencing used immunoSEQ multiplex PCR; TCRdb keeps in-frame clones, though not all of them. The repertoire holds around 130,000 clones, with 80% as singletons. V shed 4 bases and J 5 bases; nucleotides not matched to a gene: 8. The CDR3 covers 15 residues. CDR1 is SGHRS, CDR2 YFSETQ, per germline. Whole-study results and caveats: A later analysis showed that HLA-associated TCR beta chains had undergone more clonal expansion than equally common others. Later, an analysis found that common viral pathogens appeared to be linked with several of the most significant clusters.

This clone is a singleton in its sample. Its antigen is undetermined. The rearrangement joins TRBV5-1 to TRBJ1-1; 10 positions agree with TRBD1. The TCR was taken from a man aged 25-40 years in good health and CMV-seronegative. Material for sequencing was PBMCs. CDR3 region: CASSRGDRGGTEAFF. CDR3 nucleotide sequence: TGCGCCAGCAGCAGAGGGGACAGGGGAGGAACTGAAGCTTTCTTT.